The entry below describes one TCR beta chain. Antigen specificity is unknown. V lost 8 bases and J lost 6, with 17 bases in between. There are 14 residues in the CDR3. The V gene's germline CDR1 is MDHEN and CDR2 SYDVKM. TCRdb reprocessed the reads via MiXCR and lists one record per CDR3 protein. The data hold about 35,000 distinct CDR3 sequences, with roughly 49% observed a single time. The data were taken from a study of T cell repertoires in cytomegalovirus infection. Study-level background: Indications came from public TCR beta signatures; they pointed to CMV infection and to a matching HLA type. Broader study findings: Within the response measured ex vivo, HLA-C-restricted CMV-specific TCR beta clonotypes were dominant.

The sample in question was CD8+ T cells from cultured PBMCs, obtained from culture after CMV antigen stimulation. The chain recombines TRBV28 with TRBJ1-5; D may be TRBD1 (5 bases). This clonotype was obtained from a human donor in good health (CMV status not recorded). Some clones in this sample may be carry-over from other donors' samples. CDR3 bases: TGTGCCAGCGGGGGTTGGGCTTCTGGTCAGCCCCAGCATTTT. Residues: CASGGWASGQPQHF.